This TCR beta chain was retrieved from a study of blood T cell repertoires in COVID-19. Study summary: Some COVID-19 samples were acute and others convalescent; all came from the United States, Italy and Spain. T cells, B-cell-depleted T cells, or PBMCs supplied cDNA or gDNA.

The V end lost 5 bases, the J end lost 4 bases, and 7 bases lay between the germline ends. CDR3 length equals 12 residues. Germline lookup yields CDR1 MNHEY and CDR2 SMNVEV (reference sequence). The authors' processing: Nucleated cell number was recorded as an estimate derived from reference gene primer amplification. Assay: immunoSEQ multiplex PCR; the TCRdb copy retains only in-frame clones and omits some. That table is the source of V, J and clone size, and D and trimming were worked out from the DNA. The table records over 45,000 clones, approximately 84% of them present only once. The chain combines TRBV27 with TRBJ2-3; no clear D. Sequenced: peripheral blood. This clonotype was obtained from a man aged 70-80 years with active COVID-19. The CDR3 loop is CASSPVADTQYF. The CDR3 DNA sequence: TGTGCCAGCAGTCCCGTCGCAGATACGCAGTATTTT.